A single sample gave rise to the 4 T cell receptor beta chains below, sequenced in a study. TCRdb used MiXCR to reprocess the RT-PCR reads, holding one entry per CDR3 protein. The data hold about 680,000 distinct CDR3 sequences, with 13% to 15% observed a single time. The sequenced sample consisted of memory CD4+ T cells from blood. These receptors all come from a female donor in good health, serving as a healthy control.

In this sample, this clonotype turned up a few times. In DNA form, the CDR3 reads TGTGCCATCACGGGGGTGGTGGCTGAAGCTTTCTTT. Its protein is CAITGVVAEAFF. V is TRBV10-3 and J is TRBJ1-1; TRBD1 might be the D (5 bases). Trimming removed 7 bases at V and 6 bases at J, with 12 bases between. The CDR3 consists of 12 residues. Germline assignment: CDR1 ENHRY and CDR2 SYGVKD.

This clonotype was counted only a few times. This chain joins TRBV3-1 and TRBJ2-1, with D perhaps assigned TRBD1 or TRBD2 (5 bases each). Germline CDR1 is LGHDT and CDR2 is YNNKEL (reference sequence). This CDR3 has 15 amino acids. The germline V and J ends were trimmed by 1 base and 3 bases, with 10 bases remaining between them. This chain's CDR3 is CASSQAGHRYNEQFF. As DNA, the CDR3 is TGTGCCAGCAGCCAAGCGGGGCACCGCTACAATGAGCAGTTCTTC.

V and J are TRBV20-1 and TRBJ2-1; 11 nucleotides line up with TRBD2. The CDR3 consists of 16 residues. V lost 4 bases to trimming and J lost 3 bases; unmatched junction nucleotides: 8. Germline V lookup: CDR1 DFQATT, CDR2 SNEGSKA (reference sequence). The CDR3 DNA reads as TGCAGTGCTACAACGACTAGCGGGGTGAACTACAATGAGCAGTTCTTC. Translation gives CSATTTSGVNYNEQFF.

This clonotype was counted between two and nine times. V usage is TRBV28 and J usage is TRBJ1-3, with 10 bases lining up with TRBD1. The junction had 9 bases not matched to a gene; V was cut back by 5 bases and J by 8 bases. The germline CDR1 and CDR2 sequences are MDHEN and SYDVKM. The CDR3 contains 15 residues. The CDR3 region is CASSLPFGQGDTIYF. As DNA, the CDR3 is TGTGCCAGCAGTCTACCTTTCGGACAGGGGGACACCATATATTTT.